The clone carrying this T cell receptor beta chain has just a few counts. This record belongs to a study of molecular identifiers for immune sequencing clone quantification. CDR1 and CDR2 (germline): PRHDT, FYEKMQ (reference sequence). The CDR3 consists of 17 residues. Trimming took 0 bases from V and 1 from J, leaving 13 bases between them. TCRdb used MiXCR to reprocess the PCR reads, holding one entry per CDR3 protein. The sample shows about 320,000 distinct CDR3 sequences, roughly 24% of them seen only once. What was sequenced was naive CD8+ T cells from blood, with Jurkat cell RNA spiked in. Subset described: FACS-sorted CD8+CD4-CCR7+CD45RA+ naive T cells. The receptor was isolated from a human donor in good health. Some libraries in this study had Jurkat cell RNA spiked in. The chain joins TRBV13 to TRBJ2-4; no firm D call. The CDR3, as DNA: TGTGCCAGCAGCTTAGGGCCCCCGAGGCGGGCCAAAAACATTCAGTACTTC. This codes for CASSLGPPRRAKNIQYF.